This TCR beta chain was identified in a study of T-cell reconstitution after alpha-beta-depleted transplantation in children. This clonotype appeared a few times. Preparation of the TCRbeta library involved a method that used unique molecular identifiers. A single record per CDR3 protein comes from TCRdb applying MiXCR to the PCR reads. Of approximately 85,000 distinct CDR3 sequences listed, 15% to 18% are singletons. After removal of 4 bases from V and 6 bases from J, the junction contained 13 bases not matched to a gene. Germline V gene lookup returns CDR1 SGHRS and CDR2 YFSETQ. The CDR3 loop spans 16 amino acids.

The origin of this receptor is a male patient aged 2-10 years who had a stem cell transplant for acute lymphoblastic leukemia, so the T cells may come from the graft donor. Sequenced here: PBMCs, mostly from graft donor cells, sampled 180 days after TCRalphabeta/CD19-depleted stem cell transplant. V usage is TRBV5-1 and J usage is TRBJ2-3; the match to TRBD2 covers 8 bases. The CDR3 region has the DNA TGCGCCAGCAGCATATCCAACCGGGGACTAGTGGATACGCAGTATTTT. This sequence encodes CASSISNRGLVDTQYF. Full variable domain (rest looked up from reference TRBV5-1 and TRBJ2-3): KAGVTQTPRYLIKTRGQQVTLSCSPISGHRSVSWYQQTPGQGLQFLFEYFSETQRNKGNFPGRFSGRQFSNSRSEMNVSTLELGDSALYLCASSISNRGLVDTQYFGPGTRLTVL.